These 7 T cell receptor beta chains were all obtained from the same sample, sequenced in a study of T cell repertoires in cytomegalovirus infection. TCRdb re-called the reads with MiXCR, one entry per CDR3 protein. This table holds fewer than 300,000 distinct CDR3 sequences, 25% found once. Sequences were obtained from PBMCs. The source is a human donor in good health (CMV status not recorded). Some clones in this sample may be carry-over from other donors' samples.

Only a few counts were recorded for this clonotype. The V gene is TRBV20-1, the J gene TRBJ2-1; D is unclear. The germline V gene encodes CDR1 DFQATT and CDR2 SNEGSKA (reference sequence). V lost 3 bases and J lost 6, with 12 bases in between. The length of the CDR3 is 13 residues. The CDR3: CSASVRVVNEQFF. The CDR3 DNA follows: TGCAGTGCTAGTGTCCGGGTGGTCAATGAGCAGTTCTTC.

The gene calls are TRBV5-6 and TRBJ2-1, with D hard to call. The V and J ends lost 1 base and 1 base respectively, with 6 bases between them. CDR3 length: 14 amino acids. Germline V gene lookup returns CDR1 SGHDT and CDR2 YYEEEE. The CDR3 spells CASSLWSSYNEQFF. The CDR3 nucleotides are TGTGCCAGCAGCTTGTGGTCGTCCTACAATGAGCAGTTCTTC.

This clonotype was seen a handful of times. The chain uses TRBV30 and TRBJ1-6, with TRBD1 identical over 7 bases. CDR3 length: 14 residues. Looked up from germline, CDR1 is GTSNPN and CDR2 is SVGIG (reference sequence). With 2 bases clipped from V and 8 bases from J, the junction kept 6 bases outside the gene matches. The CDR3 bases are TGTGCCTGGAGTCCTCCGGGACAGTATTCACCCCTCCACTTT. Translated, it gives CAWSPPGQYSPLHF.

The sample holds one count of this clonotype. The chain joins TRBV4-1 to TRBJ2-4; the D call may be TRBD1 or TRBD2 (5 bases each). CDR3 length: 15 amino acids. With 3 bases removed from V and 7 bases from J, the gap between germline ends came to 16 bases. Germline V gene lookup returns CDR1 MGHRA and CDR2 YSYEKL. The CDR3 DNA reads as TGCGCCAGCAGCCACTCTGACATGGGGGACAACATTCAGTACTTC. The encoded protein is CASSHSDMGDNIQYF.

This clonotype was counted a few times. The chain joins TRBV7-9 to TRBJ2-1; 11 bases map to TRBD2. V trimming: 4 bases; J trimming: 1 base; junction bases outside the gene matches: 15. Germline CDR1 and CDR2: SEHNR and FQNEAQ (reference sequence). The length of the CDR3 is 20 residues. The CDR3, as DNA: TGTGCCAGCAGCTCCCGAGGTGGGCTAGCGGGAGGAGGATCCTACAATGAGCAGTTCTTC. Protein sequence: CASSSRGGLAGGGSYNEQFF. The whole variable domain, remainder taken from reference TRBV7-9 and TRBJ2-1, is DTGVSQNPRHKITKRGQNVTFRCDPISEHNRLYWYRQTLGQGPEFLTYFQNEAQLEKSRLLSDRFSAERPKGSFSTLEIQRTEQGDSAMYLCASSSRGGLAGGGSYNEQFFGPGTRLTVL.

This clonotype was observed a few times. V gene TRBV20-1 combines with J gene TRBJ2-3; D may correspond to TRBD1 or TRBD2 (5 bases each). The CDR3 is made up of 14 amino acids. Trimming pared 2 bases from V and 0 bases from J, leaving 9 bases between. Germline lookup yields CDR1 DFQATT and CDR2 SNEGSKA (reference sequence). DNA for the CDR3: TGCAGTGCTAGACGTGGGGGTAGCACAGATACGCAGTATTTT. This codes for CSARRGGSTDTQYF.

As for this clonotype: This clone may be a read error of a much larger clone one base away. V and J are TRBV11-2 and TRBJ1-1, with a tentative D call TRBD1 (5 bases). V lost 3 bases and J 3 bases, leaving 8 bases between the germline ends. This CDR3 spans 13 amino acids. Germline CDR1 reads SGHAT; CDR2 reads FQNNGV. The CDR3 nucleotides read TGTGCCAGCAGCTTTTGGGGGTACACTGAAGCTTTCTTT. Translation gives CASSFWGYTEAFF.